These T cell receptor beta chains were read from a single sample in a study of T cell responses to AZD1222 COVID-19 vaccine. Only in-frame clones appear in the TCRdb table, and some are missing; sequencing was by immunoSEQ multiplex PCR. Of fewer than 150,000 clones listed, around nine tenths are singletons. The material sequenced was peripheral blood, taken 28 days after the second AZD1222 dose. The receptors derive from an adult who received the AZD1222 COVID-19 vaccine. Each CDR3 is given without its conserved first and last residue. Fields, in order: clone size, J gene, V gene, CDR3 protein. Size is omitted from some rows. Given values are once, few, many or a class for expanded clones.

size: .
J: TRBJ1-1
V: TRBV6-5
CDR3: ASGLLNTEAF

size: .
J: TRBJ2-1
V: TRBV24-1
CDR3: ATREQGSSYNEQF

size: .
J: TRBJ2-7
V: TRBV7-9
CDR3: ASSHGLKIYEQY

size: .
J: TRBJ1-5
V: TRBV19
CDR3: ASMGGRGSNQPQH

size: .
J: TRBJ1-1
V: TRBV5-1
CDR3: ASSHGQFMNTEAF

size: few
J: TRBJ1-2
V: TRBV18
CDR3: ASHGQGALLFGYT

size: .
J: TRBJ1-2
V: TRBV4-3
CDR3: ASSQEAGRNYGYT

size: once
J: TRBJ1-1
V: TRBV27
CDR3: ASSLVGTGTEAF

size: .
J: TRBJ2-2
V: TRBV7-9
CDR3: ASSLVLAGASAGELF

size: .
J: TRBJ1-1
V: TRBV7-2
CDR3: ASSLLVGVAF

size: .
J: TRBJ1-2
V: TRBV27
CDR3: ASSIRDNYGYT

size: .
J: TRBJ2-1
V: TRBV7-2
CDR3: ASSLGTSAHYNEQF

size: .
J: TRBJ1-1
V: TRBV5-6
CDR3: ASSLDWGRITTEAF

size: .
J: TRBJ2-2
V: TRBV9
CDR3: ASNQGLAGVTGELF

size: .
J: TRBJ1-5
V: TRBV29-1
CDR3: SVVGQGQPQH

size: .
J: TRBJ1-2
V: TRBV30
CDR3: ARLFPGGSYGYT

size: once
J: TRBJ2-4
V: TRBV5-4
CDR3: ASSLVGTSTDIQY

size: .
J: TRBJ2-3
V: TRBV19
CDR3: ASSFQPRTDTQY

size: .
J: TRBJ2-7
V: TRBV5-4
CDR3: ASSRGSLYEQY

size: once
J: TRBJ2-7
V: TRBV20-1
CDR3: SASILRREGPEQY

size: .
J: TRBJ1-6
V: TRBV4-1
CDR3: ASSQGQGSLSPLH

size: .
J: TRBJ1-2
V: TRBV2
CDR3: ASNSVGTDYGYT

size: .
J: TRBJ2-5
V: TRBV7-9
CDR3: ASSPYGGYQETQY

size: .
J: TRBJ2-7
V: TRBV10-3
CDR3: AISESGDKTYEQY

size: once
J: TRBJ1-2
V: TRBV19
CDR3: ASSQTDGYGYT

size: .
J: TRBJ2-2
V: TRBV19
CDR3: ASRRQGRNTGELF

size: .
J: TRBJ2-1
V: TRBV7-6
CDR3: ASSSETPSGTSVGDNEQF

size: .
J: TRBJ2-3
V: TRBV6-6
CDR3: ASSSTGGTDTQY

size: once
J: TRBJ2-2
V: TRBV21-1
CDR3: ASSKGDRGAGNTGELF

size: .
J: TRBJ2-7
V: TRBV7-8
CDR3: ASSQETGAGYEQY

size: .
J: TRBJ1-5
V: TRBV27
CDR3: ASRPTGVPQPQH

size: .
J: TRBJ2-6
V: TRBV5-4
CDR3: ASSGPGTGAGANVLT

size: .
J: TRBJ2-2
V: TRBV12-5
CDR3: ASGPDTGELF

size: .
J: TRBJ2-1
V: TRBV18
CDR3: ASSPGPRRGYNEQF

size: .
J: TRBJ1-2
V: TRBV12-2
CDR3: ASRLDSGYT

size: .
J: TRBJ2-1
V: TRBV15
CDR3: ATSGSGDPVGF

size: .
J: TRBJ2-5
V: TRBV19
CDR3: ASSMLGLQETQY

size: .
J: TRBJ2-7
V: TRBV28
CDR3: ASSLPRVAVGSSRPYEQY

size: .
J: TRBJ1-5
V: TRBV21-1
CDR3: ASSKRQGDNQPQH

size: .
J: TRBJ2-1
V: TRBV7-3
CDR3: ASSERGNEQF

size: .
J: TRBJ1-2
V: TRBV29-1
CDR3: SVRGRGQVWSYT

size: .
J: TRBJ2-7
V: TRBV30
CDR3: AWRGGQGNYYEQY

size: .
J: TRBJ2-3
V: TRBV27
CDR3: ASRRQGAKDTQY

size: once
J: TRBJ2-2
V: TRBV9
CDR3: ASSPHAGANTGELF

size: .
J: TRBJ1-6
V: TRBV5-8
CDR3: ASSLMTAYNSPLH

size: .
J: TRBJ2-3
V: TRBV19
CDR3: ASRQSGADTQY